The 4 T cell receptor beta chains presented below share a single source sample, sequenced in a study of T cell repertoires in cytomegalovirus infection. TCRdb recomputed calls from the reads with MiXCR, one row per CDR3 protein. The table shows about 530,000 distinct CDR3 sequences, with around 27% occurring only once. The sample was PBMCs. The origin of the receptors is a human donor in good health (CMV status not recorded). Some clones in this sample may be carry-over from other donors' samples.

This clonotype came up many times. The chain recombines TRBV7-8 with TRBJ2-7, with 8 bases matching TRBD1. CDR1 and CDR2 (germline): SGHVS, FQNEAQ. V lost 4 bases, J lost 0 bases, and 8 bases stayed unmatched. There are 16 residues in the CDR3. CDR3 sequence (DNA): TGTGCCAGCAGCTCACCTGGGACAGGCCTCTCCTACGAGCAGTACTTC. Translated, it gives CASSSPGTGLSYEQYF.

This clonotype has at least ten counts. The rearrangement joins TRBV12-3 or TRBV12-4 to TRBJ1-6, with 10 bases fitting TRBD1. This CDR3 spans 15 amino acids. V shed 6 bases and J 8 bases; nucleotides not matched to a gene: 7. For the CDR3, the DNA is TGTGCCAGCAGATCCGAGGGGACAGGGGATTCACCCCTCCACTTT. Translating gives CASRSEGTGDSPLHF.

This clonotype was found many times. The CDR3 region has the DNA TGTGCCAGCAGCTTATTGACCGAGCAGTACTTC. Translated, it gives CASSLLTEQYF. V and J are TRBV7-2 and TRBJ2-7; D remains unclear. In germline, CDR1 is SGHTA, CDR2 FQGNSA. V lost 2 bases and J 6 bases, leaving 5 bases between the germline ends. The CDR3 loop spans 11 amino acids. The variable domain in full, completed from reference TRBV7-2 and TRBJ2-7, reads GAGVSQSPSNKVTEKGKDVELRCDPISGHTALYWYRQSLGQGLEFLIYFQGNSAPDKSGLPSDRFSAERTGGSVSTLTIQRTQQEDSAVYLCASSLLTEQYFGPGTRLTVT.

The V and J genes are TRBV12-3 or TRBV12-4 and TRBJ1-6, with D possibly TRBD1 on 5 matching bases. The V end lost 7 bases, the J end lost 5 bases, and 18 bases lay between the germline ends. The CDR3 consists of 16 residues. The CDR3 spells CASTRRTRGDNSPLHF. CDR3 nucleotide sequence: TGTGCCAGCACCCGCCGAACAAGAGGGGATAATTCACCCCTCCACTTT.